This T cell receptor beta chain was sequenced for a study of response to subunit inactivated influenza vaccine. Broader study findings: Only a handful of new T cells, the authors suggested, are recruited with each seasonal influenza vaccination.

On this clonotype: Its antigen remains unknown.

One entry per CDR3 protein results from TCRdb running MiXCR on the RT-PCR reads. The sample has under 950,000 distinct CDR3 sequences; approximately 22% are singletons. This CDR3 is built from 13 residues. The V and J ends lost 3 bases and 5 bases respectively, with 10 bases between them. The germline V gene has CDR1 SGHTA and CDR2 FQGNSA. The sequencing used PBMCs from blood, collected 4 to 6 days after vaccination. The TCR comes from a man aged 50-59 years who received an inactivated influenza vaccine. The J gene is TRBJ2-5, the V gene TRBV7-2, with a tentative D call TRBD1 (5 bases). As DNA, the CDR3 is TGTGCCAGCAGCTTGGGGCATTGGGAGACCCAGTACTTC. It translates to CASSLGHWETQYF. Supplemented by reference TRBV7-2 and TRBJ2-5, the full variable domain reads GAGVSQSPSNKVTEKGKDVELRCDPISGHTALYWYRQSLGQGLEFLIYFQGNSAPDKSGLPSDRFSAERTGGSVSTLTIQRTQQEDSAVYLCASSLGHWETQYFGPGTRLLVL.